The rows below give T cell receptor beta chains drawn from one sample of a study of blood T cell repertoires in COVID-19. Repertoires were generated with immunoSEQ multiplex PCR, while TCRdb's copy carries only in-frame clones and drops some. The sample lists approximately 99,000 clones; 88% were seen once. The sequenced sample was peripheral blood. The receptors originated from a man aged 50-59 years with COVID-19, enrolled during active disease. Both conserved end residues are part of each CDR3. The order of the fields is V gene, J gene, clone size, CDR3 length, D gene, CDR3 DNA, CDR3 protein. The D gene is left open where the match is weak. Expanded clones get a size class; other rows say once, few or many, or leave the size out.

v_call: TRBV6-1
j_call: TRBJ1-6
clone_size: once
cdr3_length: 14
d_call: NA
cdr3_nt: TGTGCCAGCAGTGAACGCAGGGGCTTGACACCCCTCCACTTT
cdr3_aa: CASSERRGLTPLHF

v_call: TRBV2
j_call: TRBJ2-3
clone_size: NA
cdr3_length: 15
d_call: NA
cdr3_nt: TGTGCCAGCAGTGATCAGGGATCGCACACAGATACGCAGTATTTT
cdr3_aa: CASSDQGSHTDTQYF

v_call: TRBV11-2
j_call: TRBJ1-2
clone_size: NA
cdr3_length: 12
d_call: NA
cdr3_nt: TGTGCCAGCAGCTTAGCCGGGATTGGCTACACCTTC
cdr3_aa: CASSLAGIGYTF

v_call: TRBV6-5
j_call: TRBJ1-2
clone_size: NA
cdr3_length: 13
d_call: TRBD1
cdr3_nt: TGTGCCAGCAAACAGGGGCCGTCCAGCGGCTACACCTTC
cdr3_aa: CASKQGPSSGYTF

v_call: TRBV2
j_call: TRBJ1-2
clone_size: NA
cdr3_length: 14
d_call: TRBD1
cdr3_nt: TGTGCCAGCAGGAACAGGGGTTTCCCATATGGCTACACCTTC
cdr3_aa: CASRNRGFPYGYTF

v_call: TRBV2
j_call: TRBJ1-1
clone_size: few
cdr3_length: 13
d_call: NA
cdr3_nt: TGTGCCAGCACCGGGGGGGAGAACACTGAAGCTTTCTTT
cdr3_aa: CASTGGENTEAFF

v_call: TRBV5-1
j_call: TRBJ2-5
clone_size: NA
cdr3_length: 13
d_call: NA
cdr3_nt: TGCGCCAGCAGCTTGGGTTCCAGAGAGACCCAGTACTTC
cdr3_aa: CASSLGSRETQYF

v_call: TRBV3-1/TRBV3-2
j_call: TRBJ1-3
clone_size: NA
cdr3_length: 16
d_call: NA
cdr3_nt: TGTGCCAGCAGCCAAGATCCCGGGGTTCGTGGAAACACCATATATTTT
cdr3_aa: CASSQDPGVRGNTIYF

v_call: TRBV19
j_call: TRBJ2-7
clone_size: NA
cdr3_length: 14
d_call: TRBD1
cdr3_nt: TGTGCCAGTAGTTCACAGGGGCTTACCTACGAGCAGTACTTC
cdr3_aa: CASSSQGLTYEQYF

v_call: TRBV5-1
j_call: TRBJ1-6
clone_size: NA
cdr3_length: 14
d_call: NA
cdr3_nt: TGCGCCAGCAGCTTGGAGTCAGAAAATTCACCCCTCCACTTT
cdr3_aa: CASSLESENSPLHF

v_call: TRBV9
j_call: TRBJ1-1
clone_size: NA
cdr3_length: 15
d_call: NA
cdr3_nt: TGTGCCAGCAGCGTAGGTACGAGAGGGAACACTGAAGCTTTCTTT
cdr3_aa: CASSVGTRGNTEAFF

v_call: TRBV7-8
j_call: TRBJ1-2
clone_size: once
cdr3_length: 15
d_call: NA
cdr3_nt: TGTGCCAGCAGCTTAGTGATCGCCACCGGAGGTGGCTACACCTTC
cdr3_aa: CASSLVIATGGGYTF

v_call: TRBV19
j_call: TRBJ2-5
clone_size: NA
cdr3_length: 12
d_call: NA
cdr3_nt: TGTGCCACCCAATCGGCGGGGGAGACCCAGTACTTC
cdr3_aa: CATQSAGETQYF

v_call: TRBV6-1
j_call: TRBJ2-7
clone_size: NA
cdr3_length: 15
d_call: TRBD1
cdr3_nt: TGTGCCAGCAGTGAGGGACAGGGGGCACTCTACGAGCAGTACTTC
cdr3_aa: CASSEGQGALYEQYF

v_call: TRBV19
j_call: TRBJ2-1
clone_size: NA
cdr3_length: 15
d_call: NA
cdr3_nt: TGTGCCAGTAGTATTATAGGGGGAGATTACAATGAGCAGTTCTTC
cdr3_aa: CASSIIGGDYNEQFF

v_call: TRBV5-1
j_call: TRBJ2-6
clone_size: NA
cdr3_length: 15
d_call: NA
cdr3_nt: TGCGCCAGCAGCCCGAGGAGCTCTGGGGCCAACGTCCTGACTTTC
cdr3_aa: CASSPRSSGANVLTF

v_call: TRBV3-1/TRBV3-2
j_call: TRBJ1-2
clone_size: NA
cdr3_length: 13
d_call: NA
cdr3_nt: TGTGCCAGCAGCCAAGTAGTTAACTATGGCTACACCTTC
cdr3_aa: CASSQVVNYGYTF

v_call: TRBV5-1
j_call: TRBJ2-5
clone_size: NA
cdr3_length: 17
d_call: TRBD2
cdr3_nt: TGCGCCAGCAGCTCCGGGACTAGCGGGGGGGCTGGAGAGACCCAGTACTTC
cdr3_aa: CASSSGTSGGAGETQYF

v_call: TRBV9
j_call: TRBJ2-2
clone_size: NA
cdr3_length: 16
d_call: TRBD1
cdr3_nt: TGTGCCAGCAGCGTTTCAGGGACAGGGGACTTCGGGGAGCTGTTTTTT
cdr3_aa: CASSVSGTGDFGELFF

v_call: TRBV7-3
j_call: TRBJ1-2
clone_size: once
cdr3_length: 13
d_call: NA
cdr3_nt: TGTGCCAGCAGCTTAGGTACAAACTATGGCTACACCTTC
cdr3_aa: CASSLGTNYGYTF

v_call: TRBV2
j_call: TRBJ1-4
clone_size: NA
cdr3_length: 14
d_call: TRBD1
cdr3_nt: TGTGCCAGCCGGGGACAGGTTAAAAATGAAAAACTGTTTTTT
cdr3_aa: CASRGQVKNEKLFF

v_call: TRBV9
j_call: TRBJ1-6
clone_size: NA
cdr3_length: 13
d_call: TRBD1
cdr3_nt: TGTGCCAGCAGCGAAACAGGGGACTCACCCCTCCACTTT
cdr3_aa: CASSETGDSPLHF

v_call: TRBV18
j_call: TRBJ2-1
clone_size: NA
cdr3_length: 12
d_call: NA
cdr3_nt: TGTGCCAGCTCACCAGGGGGGGCTGAGCAGTTCTTC
cdr3_aa: CASSPGGAEQFF

v_call: TRBV3-1/TRBV3-2
j_call: TRBJ1-1
clone_size: NA
cdr3_length: 13
d_call: NA
cdr3_nt: TGTGCCAGCAGCCTCCTACAGGACACTGAAGCTTTCTTT
cdr3_aa: CASSLLQDTEAFF

v_call: TRBV30
j_call: TRBJ2-1
clone_size: NA
cdr3_length: 15
d_call: TRBD2
cdr3_nt: TGTGCCTGGAGTGTTGAGGCGGGGGGGGCGTTTGAGCAGTTCTTC
cdr3_aa: CAWSVEAGGAFEQFF

v_call: TRBV7-8
j_call: TRBJ1-1
clone_size: NA
cdr3_length: 15
d_call: NA
cdr3_nt: TGTGCCAGCAGCTTAGCGGAAGTGGGCAATACCGAAGCTTTCTTT
cdr3_aa: CASSLAEVGNTEAFF

v_call: TRBV19
j_call: TRBJ1-5
clone_size: NA
cdr3_length: 15
d_call: TRBD1
cdr3_nt: TGTGCCAGTAGCCCTGTGACAGGGTCAAATCAGCCCCAGCATTTT
cdr3_aa: CASSPVTGSNQPQHF

v_call: TRBV6-2/TRBV6-3
j_call: TRBJ2-7
clone_size: NA
cdr3_length: 16
d_call: NA
cdr3_nt: TGTGCCAGCAGTACGCCAATTAGCGGAACAAACTACGAGCAGTACTTC
cdr3_aa: CASSTPISGTNYEQYF

v_call: TRBV12-3/TRBV12-4
j_call: TRBJ1-5
clone_size: NA
cdr3_length: 13
d_call: NA
cdr3_nt: TGTGCCAGCAGTTTAGAGGGGTTCAGGCCCCAGCATTTT
cdr3_aa: CASSLEGFRPQHF

v_call: TRBV6-5
j_call: TRBJ1-1
clone_size: NA
cdr3_length: 11
d_call: NA
cdr3_nt: TGTGCCCTTGGGGAGCGGACTGAAGCTTTCTTT
cdr3_aa: CALGERTEAFF

v_call: TRBV5-6
j_call: TRBJ2-7
clone_size: NA
cdr3_length: 14
d_call: NA
cdr3_nt: TGTGCCAGCAGCTTGCCTAACAGGGTACACGAGCAGTACTTC
cdr3_aa: CASSLPNRVHEQYF

v_call: TRBV9
j_call: TRBJ1-3
clone_size: NA
cdr3_length: 14
d_call: TRBD1
cdr3_nt: TGTGCCAGCAGCGCGGGACAGTCTGGAAACACCATATATTTT
cdr3_aa: CASSAGQSGNTIYF

v_call: TRBV6-2/TRBV6-3
j_call: TRBJ1-6
clone_size: NA
cdr3_length: 16
d_call: TRBD1
cdr3_nt: TGTGCCAGCAGTTCGAACGTCGGGACAGGTTCGTCACCCCTCCACTTT
cdr3_aa: CASSSNVGTGSSPLHF

v_call: TRBV3-1/TRBV3-2
j_call: TRBJ1-1
clone_size: NA
cdr3_length: 13
d_call: TRBD1
cdr3_nt: TGTGCCAGCACCGGGACAGGGCACACTGAAGCTTTCTTT
cdr3_aa: CASTGTGHTEAFF

v_call: TRBV7-3
j_call: TRBJ2-5
clone_size: once
cdr3_length: 16
d_call: TRBD2
cdr3_nt: TGTGCCAGCAGCCCAGGACTAGCGGGGGGACGAGAGACCCAGTACTTC
cdr3_aa: CASSPGLAGGRETQYF

v_call: TRBV19
j_call: TRBJ1-1
clone_size: NA
cdr3_length: 15
d_call: TRBD1
cdr3_nt: TGTGCCAGTAGGTCTCCGGGACAGGTGGACACTGAAGCTTTCTTT
cdr3_aa: CASRSPGQVDTEAFF

v_call: TRBV7-9
j_call: TRBJ1-5
clone_size: NA
cdr3_length: 14
d_call: TRBD1
cdr3_nt: TGTGCCAGCAGCCTAGAGGTGACAGGGCAGCCCCAGCATTTT
cdr3_aa: CASSLEVTGQPQHF

v_call: TRBV19
j_call: TRBJ1-4
clone_size: NA
cdr3_length: 16
d_call: NA
cdr3_nt: TGTGCCAGTAGTATAGATCAGAGCGCAACTAATGAAAAACTGTTTTTT
cdr3_aa: CASSIDQSATNEKLFF

v_call: TRBV2
j_call: TRBJ1-6
clone_size: NA
cdr3_length: 14
d_call: NA
cdr3_nt: TGTGCCAGCAGTGAAGACAGGGTTAGGACACCCCTCCACTTT
cdr3_aa: CASSEDRVRTPLHF

v_call: TRBV9
j_call: TRBJ1-1
clone_size: NA
cdr3_length: 14
d_call: NA
cdr3_nt: TGTGCCAGCAGCGTAAGGGGATCGGCCACTGAAGCTTTCTTT
cdr3_aa: CASSVRGSATEAFF

v_call: TRBV3-1/TRBV3-2
j_call: TRBJ1-1
clone_size: NA
cdr3_length: 12
d_call: NA
cdr3_nt: TGTGCCAGCAGTGACAGATACACTGAAGCTTTCTTT
cdr3_aa: CASSDRYTEAFF

v_call: TRBV5-4
j_call: TRBJ2-7
clone_size: NA
cdr3_length: 14
d_call: NA
cdr3_nt: TGTGCCAGCAGCGCCGGGACGGGGGAATACGAGCAGTACTTC
cdr3_aa: CASSAGTGEYEQYF

v_call: TRBV5-1
j_call: TRBJ1-5
clone_size: NA
cdr3_length: 17
d_call: NA
cdr3_nt: TGCGCCAGCAGCCTAGAGCTAGGGGTCCCTAGCAATCAGCCCCAGCATTTT
cdr3_aa: CASSLELGVPSNQPQHF

v_call: TRBV28
j_call: TRBJ1-2
clone_size: NA
cdr3_length: 14
d_call: NA
cdr3_nt: TGTGCCAGCAGGGAGGGCAGTGTCAGCTATGGCTACACCTTC
cdr3_aa: CASREGSVSYGYTF

v_call: TRBV28
j_call: TRBJ2-2
clone_size: NA
cdr3_length: 17
d_call: TRBD1
cdr3_nt: TGTGCCAGCAGAAACGGACAGGGCCTTGTTAACACCGGGGAGCTGTTTTTT
cdr3_aa: CASRNGQGLVNTGELFF

v_call: TRBV20-1
j_call: TRBJ1-1
clone_size: NA
cdr3_length: 13
d_call: NA
cdr3_nt: TGCAGTGCTAGTGGCCAGGGGAACACTGAAGCTTTCTTT
cdr3_aa: CSASGQGNTEAFF

v_call: TRBV4-2
j_call: TRBJ2-7
clone_size: NA
cdr3_length: 14
d_call: NA
cdr3_nt: TGTGCCAGCAGCCAAGCCCAGGGTGTCCACGAGCAGTACTTC
cdr3_aa: CASSQAQGVHEQYF

v_call: TRBV2
j_call: TRBJ1-1
clone_size: NA
cdr3_length: 14
d_call: NA
cdr3_nt: TGTGCCAGCAGGATGACAGGCCCTAACACTGAAGCTTTCTTT
cdr3_aa: CASRMTGPNTEAFF

v_call: TRBV5-1
j_call: TRBJ1-6
clone_size: NA
cdr3_length: 15
d_call: NA
cdr3_nt: TGCGCCAGCAGCCCAGCCGGGTCCCAAGGATCACCCCTCCACTTT
cdr3_aa: CASSPAGSQGSPLHF

v_call: TRBV2
j_call: TRBJ2-7
clone_size: NA
cdr3_length: 11
d_call: NA
cdr3_nt: TGTGCCACCGCGAGGGCCTACGAGCAGTACTTC
cdr3_aa: CATARAYEQYF

v_call: TRBV9
j_call: TRBJ1-2
clone_size: NA
cdr3_length: 16
d_call: NA
cdr3_nt: TGTGCCAGCAGCGTAGATCTGGGCAGCCTACACTATGGCTACACCTTC
cdr3_aa: CASSVDLGSLHYGYTF

v_call: TRBV6-1
j_call: TRBJ1-1
clone_size: NA
cdr3_length: 16
d_call: TRBD1
cdr3_nt: TGTGCCAGCAGTGAAGGGGCAGGGGGACCGAGGGCTGAAGCTTTCTTT
cdr3_aa: CASSEGAGGPRAEAFF

v_call: TRBV30
j_call: TRBJ2-7
clone_size: NA
cdr3_length: 13
d_call: TRBD2
cdr3_nt: TGTGCCTGGAGTCGGGGGGGACGGCGCGAGCAGTACTTC
cdr3_aa: CAWSRGGRREQYF